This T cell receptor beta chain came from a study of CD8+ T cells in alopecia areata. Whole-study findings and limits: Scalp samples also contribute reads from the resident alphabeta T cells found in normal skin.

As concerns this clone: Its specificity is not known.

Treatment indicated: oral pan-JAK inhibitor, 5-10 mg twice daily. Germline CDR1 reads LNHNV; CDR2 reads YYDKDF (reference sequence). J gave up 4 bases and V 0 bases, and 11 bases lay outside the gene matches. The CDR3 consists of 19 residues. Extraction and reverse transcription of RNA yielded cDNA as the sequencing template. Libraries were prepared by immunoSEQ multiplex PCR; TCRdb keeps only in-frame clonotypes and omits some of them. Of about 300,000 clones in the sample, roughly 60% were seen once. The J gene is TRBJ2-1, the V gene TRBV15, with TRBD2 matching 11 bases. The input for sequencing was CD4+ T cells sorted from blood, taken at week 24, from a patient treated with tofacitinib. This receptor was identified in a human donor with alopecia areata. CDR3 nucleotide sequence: TGTGCCACCAGCAGAGATCGGAGAGAGGGGACTAGCGGTTACAATGAGCAGTTCTTC. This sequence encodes CATSRDRREGTSGYNEQFF.